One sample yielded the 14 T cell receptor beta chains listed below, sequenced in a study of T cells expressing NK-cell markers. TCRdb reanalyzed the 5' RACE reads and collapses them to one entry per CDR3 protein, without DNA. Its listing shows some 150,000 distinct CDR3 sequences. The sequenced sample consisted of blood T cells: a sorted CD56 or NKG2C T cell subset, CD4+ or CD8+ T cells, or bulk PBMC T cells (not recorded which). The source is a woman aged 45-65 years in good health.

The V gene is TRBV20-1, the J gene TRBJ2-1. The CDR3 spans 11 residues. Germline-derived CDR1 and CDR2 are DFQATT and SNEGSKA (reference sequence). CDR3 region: CSASHNREQFF.

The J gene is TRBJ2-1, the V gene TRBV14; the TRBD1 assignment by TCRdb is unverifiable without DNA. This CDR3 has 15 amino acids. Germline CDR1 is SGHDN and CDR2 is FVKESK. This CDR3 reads CASSQLIAGANEQFF.

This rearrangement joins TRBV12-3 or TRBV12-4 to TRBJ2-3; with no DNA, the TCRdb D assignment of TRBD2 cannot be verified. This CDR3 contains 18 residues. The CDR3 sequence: CASSPPQLAGSSTDTQYF.

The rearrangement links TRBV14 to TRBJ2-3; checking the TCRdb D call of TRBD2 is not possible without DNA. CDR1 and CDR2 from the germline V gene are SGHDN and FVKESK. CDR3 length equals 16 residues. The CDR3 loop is CASSRLGSGSTDTQYF.

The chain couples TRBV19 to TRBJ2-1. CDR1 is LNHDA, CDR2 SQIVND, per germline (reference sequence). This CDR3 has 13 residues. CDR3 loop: CASQWGSYNEQFF.

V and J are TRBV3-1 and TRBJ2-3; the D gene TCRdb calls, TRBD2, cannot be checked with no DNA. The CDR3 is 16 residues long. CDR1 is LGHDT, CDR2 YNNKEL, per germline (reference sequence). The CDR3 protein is CASTRHGLADTDTQYF.

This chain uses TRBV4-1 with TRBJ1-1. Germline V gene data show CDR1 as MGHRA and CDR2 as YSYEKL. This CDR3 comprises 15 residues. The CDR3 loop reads CASSQGTGGDTEAFF.

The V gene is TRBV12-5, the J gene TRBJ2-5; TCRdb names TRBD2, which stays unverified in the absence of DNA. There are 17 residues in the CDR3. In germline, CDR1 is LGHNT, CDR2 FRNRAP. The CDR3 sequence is CASGPSMTSRYQETQYF.

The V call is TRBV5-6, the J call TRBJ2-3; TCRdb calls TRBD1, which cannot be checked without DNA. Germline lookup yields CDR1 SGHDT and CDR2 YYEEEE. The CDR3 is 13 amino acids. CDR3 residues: CASNSGVTDTQYF.

The CDR3 loop reads CASSLAPGLADTDTQYF. The V and J genes are TRBV11-2 and TRBJ2-3. Per germline, CDR1 SGHAT and CDR2 FQNNGV. The CDR3 has 17 amino acids.

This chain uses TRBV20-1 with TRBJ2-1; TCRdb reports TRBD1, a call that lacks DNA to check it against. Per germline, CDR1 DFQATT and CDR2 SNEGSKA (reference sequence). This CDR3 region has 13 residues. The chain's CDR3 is CSATGILFNEQFF.

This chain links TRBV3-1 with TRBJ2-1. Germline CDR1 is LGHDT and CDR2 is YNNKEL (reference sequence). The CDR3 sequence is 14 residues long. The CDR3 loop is CASSQLAESNEQFF.

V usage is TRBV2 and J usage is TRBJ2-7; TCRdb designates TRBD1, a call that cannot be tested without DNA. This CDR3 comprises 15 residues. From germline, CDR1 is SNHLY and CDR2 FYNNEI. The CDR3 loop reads CASSERGGSRYEQYF.

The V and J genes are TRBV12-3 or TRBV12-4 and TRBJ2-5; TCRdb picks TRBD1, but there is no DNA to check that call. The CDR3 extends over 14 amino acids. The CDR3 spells CASRARGGGETQYF.